The present entry profiles one T cell receptor beta chain with its context. The CDR3 consists of 15 residues. Germline V gives CDR1 SGHKS, CDR2 YYEKEE (reference sequence). V was clipped by 2 bases and J by 6 bases, with 18 bases between them. The data were obtained in a study of T-cell memory formation after mild COVID-19. TCRdb re-derived calls from the 5' RACE reads in MiXCR, one entry per CDR3 protein. This sample yields approximately 350,000 distinct CDR3 sequences, of which 10% to 15% are seen a single time; 20% to 25% belongs to the top ten. This receptor was taken from a young man who had mild COVID-19 (a few samples of this study predate the infection). Cell type and time point are not known. Material for sequencing was PBMCs or a T cell subset sorted from them (not recorded which). The chain couples TRBV5-5 to TRBJ2-7, with D possibly matching TRBD2 (7 bases). This CDR3 is CASSLLGGGYGEQYV. DNA for the CDR3: TGTGCCAGCAGCTTACTTGGCGGGGGCTATGGCGAGCAGTACGTC.